This T cell receptor (beta chain) was recovered during a study of human T cells and chemical hapten exposure. Study conclusions and caveats: Patch test score showed a positive correlation with PT1 expanded TCR counts.

Noted time point: patch test 3, about 24 weeks after DPC sensitization. The treatment here: therapeutic diphenylcyclopropenone sensitization with weekly scalp DPC. For this clonotype: The antigen is unknown.

Looked up from germline, CDR1 is MDHEN and CDR2 is SYDVKM. Trimming left V 2 bases short and J 3 bases short, with 12 bases between. The CDR3 is 15 amino acids. The library tagged individual cDNA molecules with unique molecular identifiers. TCRdb re-analysed the RACE reads in MiXCR, keeping a single row per CDR3 protein. The sample carries about 190,000 distinct CDR3 sequences, 24% recorded once. Sequenced here: whole blood, sampled in connection with sensitization to the hapten diphenylcyclopropenone (DPC). This chain links TRBV28 with TRBJ2-3, with D possibly being TRBD2 (6 bases). This TCR came from a woman in her thirties or forties with alopecia areata. Some clones in this sample may be carry-over from other donors' samples. As DNA, the CDR3 is TGTGCCAGCAGTTTAGGGAGGCGGGGTACAGATACGCAGTATTTT. Translated: CASSLGRRGTDTQYF.